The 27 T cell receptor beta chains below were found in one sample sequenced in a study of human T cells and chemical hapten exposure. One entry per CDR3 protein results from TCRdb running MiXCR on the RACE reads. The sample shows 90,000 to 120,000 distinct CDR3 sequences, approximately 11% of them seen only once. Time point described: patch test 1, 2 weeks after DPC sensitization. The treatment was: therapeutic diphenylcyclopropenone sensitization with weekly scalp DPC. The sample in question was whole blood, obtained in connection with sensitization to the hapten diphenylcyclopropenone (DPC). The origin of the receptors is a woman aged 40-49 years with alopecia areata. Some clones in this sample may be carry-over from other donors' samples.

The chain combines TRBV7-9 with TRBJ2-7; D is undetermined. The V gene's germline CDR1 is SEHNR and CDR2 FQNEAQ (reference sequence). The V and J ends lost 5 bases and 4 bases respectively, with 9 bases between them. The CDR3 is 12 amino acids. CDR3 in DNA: TGTGCCAGCAGCCAAACTGAATACGAGCAGTACTTC. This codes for CASSQTEYEQYF.

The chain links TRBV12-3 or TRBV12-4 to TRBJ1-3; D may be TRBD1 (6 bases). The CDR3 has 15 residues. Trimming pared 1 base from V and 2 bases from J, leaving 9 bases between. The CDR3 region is CASSLGGQAGNTIYF. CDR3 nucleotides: TGTGCCAGCAGTTTAGGGGGGCAGGCTGGAAACACCATATATTTT.

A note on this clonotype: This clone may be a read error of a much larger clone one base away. CDR3 amino acids: CASSSQRRGDFNTWELFF. CDR3 coding DNA: TGTGCCAGCAGTTCCCAACGGAGGGGGGACTTCAACACCTGGGAGCTGTTTTTT. The rearrangement links TRBV6-2 or TRBV6-3 to TRBJ2-2; D tentatively reads TRBD1 or TRBD2 (6 bases each). Germline CDR1 and CDR2: MNHEY and SVGEGT. The CDR3 extends over 18 amino acids.

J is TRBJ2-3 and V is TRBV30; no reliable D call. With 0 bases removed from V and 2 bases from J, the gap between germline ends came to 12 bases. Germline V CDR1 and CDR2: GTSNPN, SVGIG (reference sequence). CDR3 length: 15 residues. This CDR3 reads CAWSVADRPTDTQYF. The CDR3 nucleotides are TGTGCCTGGAGTGTCGCGGACCGCCCCACAGATACGCAGTATTTT.

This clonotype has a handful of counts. The DNA for the CDR3 is TGTGCGATCGGGCAGGGGACATCAGATACGCAGTATTTT. It is translated as CAIGQGTSDTQYF. The V gene is TRBV19, the J gene TRBJ2-3; possibly TRBD1 for D (6 bases). The germline gives CDR1 LNHDA, CDR2 SQIVND (reference sequence). The CDR3 runs to 13 residues. The variable domain in full, with the rest retrieved from reference TRBV19 and TRBJ2-3, is DGGITQSPKYLFRKEGQNVTLSCEQNLNHDAMYWYRQDPGQGLRLIYYSQIVNDFQKGDIAEGYSVSREKKESFPLTVTSAQKNPTAFYLCAIGQGTSDTQYFGPGTRLTVL.

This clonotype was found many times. This CDR3 reads CASILSGRMNTEAFF. CDR3 bases: TGTGCCAGCATCCTCTCAGGACGGATGAACACTGAAGCTTTCTTT. V and J are TRBV6-2 or TRBV6-3 and TRBJ1-1, with D unresolved. Germline CDR1 is MNHEY and CDR2 is SVGEGT. V was shortened by 7 bases and J by 0 bases, with 15 bases between the two germline ends. The CDR3 length is 15 residues.

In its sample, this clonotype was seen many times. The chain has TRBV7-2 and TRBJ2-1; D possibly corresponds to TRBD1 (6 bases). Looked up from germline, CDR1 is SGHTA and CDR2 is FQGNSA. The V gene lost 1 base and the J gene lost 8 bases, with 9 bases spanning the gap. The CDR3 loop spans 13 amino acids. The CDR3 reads CASSLEGVHEQFF. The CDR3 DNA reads TGTGCCAGCAGCTTAGAGGGGGTCCATGAGCAGTTCTTC.

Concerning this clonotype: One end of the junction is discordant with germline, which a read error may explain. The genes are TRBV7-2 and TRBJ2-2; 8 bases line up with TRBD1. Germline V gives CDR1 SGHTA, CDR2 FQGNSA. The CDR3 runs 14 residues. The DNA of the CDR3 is TGTGCCAGCAGCACCCGACAGGGGAACGGGGAGCTGCTTTTT. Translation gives CASSTRQGNGELLF.

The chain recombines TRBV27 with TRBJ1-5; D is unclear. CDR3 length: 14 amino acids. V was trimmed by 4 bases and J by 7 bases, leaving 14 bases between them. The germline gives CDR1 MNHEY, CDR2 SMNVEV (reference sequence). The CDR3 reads CASSSPSAGQPQHF. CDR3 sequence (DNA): TGTGCCAGCAGTTCACCCTCTGCGGGCCAGCCCCAGCATTTT.

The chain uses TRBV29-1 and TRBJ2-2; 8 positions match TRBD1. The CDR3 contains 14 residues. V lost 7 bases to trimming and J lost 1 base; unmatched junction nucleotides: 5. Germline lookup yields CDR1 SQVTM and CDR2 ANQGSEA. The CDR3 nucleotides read TGCAGCGCATCCGGACAGGGGAACACCGGGGAGCTGTTTTTT. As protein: CSASGQGNTGELFF.

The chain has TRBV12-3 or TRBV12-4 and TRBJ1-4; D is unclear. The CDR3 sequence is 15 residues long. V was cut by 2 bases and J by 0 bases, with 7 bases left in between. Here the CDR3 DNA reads TGTGCCAGCAGTTTACGGAAGCCAACTAATGAAAAACTGTTTTTT. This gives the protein CASSLRKPTNEKLFF.

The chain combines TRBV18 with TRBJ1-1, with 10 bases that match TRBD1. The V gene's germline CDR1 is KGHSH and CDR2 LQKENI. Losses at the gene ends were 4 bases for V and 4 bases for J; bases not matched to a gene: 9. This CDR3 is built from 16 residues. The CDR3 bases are TGTGCCAGCTCACTAGAGCAGACAGGGGGCACCACTGAAGCTTTCTTT. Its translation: CASSLEQTGGTTEAFF.

CDR3 bases: TGCGCCAGCAGCCAAGTGGAGGGCGAAAAACTGTTTTTT. Translating gives CASSQVEGEKLFF. The chain carries TRBV4-3 and TRBJ1-4, with D unclear. Looked up from germline, CDR1 is LGHNA and CDR2 is YSLEER. V dropped 1 base and J dropped 8 bases, with 8 bases sitting between them. This CDR3 has 13 amino acids.

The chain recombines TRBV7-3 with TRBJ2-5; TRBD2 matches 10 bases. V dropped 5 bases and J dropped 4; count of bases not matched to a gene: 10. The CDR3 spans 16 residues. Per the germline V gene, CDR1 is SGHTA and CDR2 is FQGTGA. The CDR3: CASSPDGTSVSETQYF. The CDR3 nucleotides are TGTGCCAGCAGCCCCGATGGGACTAGCGTATCAGAGACCCAGTACTTC.

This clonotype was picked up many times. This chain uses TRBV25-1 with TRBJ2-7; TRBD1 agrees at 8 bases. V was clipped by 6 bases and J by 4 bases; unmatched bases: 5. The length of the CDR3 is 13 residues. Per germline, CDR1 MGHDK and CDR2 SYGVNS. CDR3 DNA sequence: TGTGCCAGCAGGCAGGGGGCGCGATACGAGCAGTACTTC. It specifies CASRQGARYEQYF.

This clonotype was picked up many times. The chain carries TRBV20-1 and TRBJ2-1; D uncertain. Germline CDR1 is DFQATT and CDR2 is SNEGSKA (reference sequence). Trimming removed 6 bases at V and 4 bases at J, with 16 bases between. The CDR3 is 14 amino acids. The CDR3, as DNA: TGCAGTGCCAGCTTACCCTTGGGGTACAATGAGCAGTTCTTC. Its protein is CSASLPLGYNEQFF.

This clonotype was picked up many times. The CDR3 sequence: CASSAGSGANTGELFF. CDR3 DNA sequence: TGTGCCAGCAGTGCGGGTAGCGGGGCGAACACCGGGGAGCTGTTTTTT. V gene TRBV2 combines with J gene TRBJ2-2; 8 bases align to TRBD2. This CDR3 contains 16 residues. Germline V gene data show CDR1 as SNHLY and CDR2 as FYNNEI. V was pared by 4 bases and J by 0 bases, with 4 bases of the junction left unmatched. Combining the CDR3 with reference TRBV2 and TRBJ2-2 gives the whole variable domain EPEVTQTPSHQVTQMGQEVILRCVPISNHLYFYWYRQILGQKVEFLVSFYNNEISEKSEIFDDQFSVERPDGSNFTLKIRSTKLEDSAMYFCASSAGSGANTGELFFGEGSRLTVL.

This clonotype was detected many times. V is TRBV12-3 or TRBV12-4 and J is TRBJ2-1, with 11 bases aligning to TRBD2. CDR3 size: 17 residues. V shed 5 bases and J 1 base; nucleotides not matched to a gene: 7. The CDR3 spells CASSPGTSGRSYNEQFF. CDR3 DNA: TGTGCCAGCAGTCCTGGGACTAGCGGCCGTTCCTACAATGAGCAGTTCTTC.

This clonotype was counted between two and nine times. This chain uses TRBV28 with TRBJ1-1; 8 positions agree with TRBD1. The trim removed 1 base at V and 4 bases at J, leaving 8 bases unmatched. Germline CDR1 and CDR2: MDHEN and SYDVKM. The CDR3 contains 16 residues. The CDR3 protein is CASSLFRGRVGTEAFF. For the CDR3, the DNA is TGTGCCAGCAGTTTATTCAGGGGGCGCGTCGGCACTGAAGCTTTCTTT.

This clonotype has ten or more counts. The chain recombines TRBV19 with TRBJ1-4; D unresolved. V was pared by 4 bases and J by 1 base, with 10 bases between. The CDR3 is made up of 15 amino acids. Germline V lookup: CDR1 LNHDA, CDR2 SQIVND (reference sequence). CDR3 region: CASSTHSGTNEKLFF. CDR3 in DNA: TGTGCCAGTAGTACCCACTCAGGAACTAATGAAAAACTGTTTTTT.

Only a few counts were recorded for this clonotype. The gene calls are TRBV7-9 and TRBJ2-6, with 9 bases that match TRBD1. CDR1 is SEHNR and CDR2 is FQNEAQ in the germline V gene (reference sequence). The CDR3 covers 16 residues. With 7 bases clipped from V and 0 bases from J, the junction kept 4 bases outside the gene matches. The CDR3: CASKGQGLSGANVLTF. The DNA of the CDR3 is TGTGCCAGCAAGGGACAGGGCCTCTCTGGGGCCAACGTCCTGACTTTC.

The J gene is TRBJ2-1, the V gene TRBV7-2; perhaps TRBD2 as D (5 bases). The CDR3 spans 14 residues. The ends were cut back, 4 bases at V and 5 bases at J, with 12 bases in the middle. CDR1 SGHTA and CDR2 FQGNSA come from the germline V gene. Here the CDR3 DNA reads TGTGCCAGCAGCTACGTGAGAGGGAACAATGAGCAGTTCTTC. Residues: CASSYVRGNNEQFF.

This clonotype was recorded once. The DNA of the CDR3 is TGTGCCAGCTCCGTCCTGGGACAGATGAATGAAAAACTGTTTTTT. Its translation: CASSVLGQMNEKLFF. The chain links TRBV19 to TRBJ1-4, with 7 bases matching TRBD1. With V trimmed by 9 bases and J by 5 bases, 12 bases remained unmatched. Germline V CDR1 and CDR2: LNHDA, SQIVND (reference sequence). The CDR3 is 15 residues long. Complete variable domain (other parts from reference TRBV19 and TRBJ1-4): DGGITQSPKYLFRKEGQNVTLSCEQNLNHDAMYWYRQDPGQGLRLIYYSQIVNDFQKGDIAEGYSVSREKKESFPLTVTSAQKNPTAFYLCASSVLGQMNEKLFFGSGTQLSVL.

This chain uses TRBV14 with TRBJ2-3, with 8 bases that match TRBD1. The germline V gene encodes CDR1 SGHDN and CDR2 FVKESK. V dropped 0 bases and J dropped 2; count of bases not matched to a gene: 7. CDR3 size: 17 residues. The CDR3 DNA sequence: TGTGCCAGCAGCCAAGATTTCCGGACAGGGACCACAGATACGCAGTATTTT. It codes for CASSQDFRTGTTDTQYF. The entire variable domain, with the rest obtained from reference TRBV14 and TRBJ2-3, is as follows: EAGVTQFPSHSVIEKGQTVTLRCDPISGHDNLYWYRRVMGKEIKFLLHFVKESKQDESGMPNNRFLAERTGGTYSTLKVQPAELEDSGVYFCASSQDFRTGTTDTQYFGPGTRLTVL.

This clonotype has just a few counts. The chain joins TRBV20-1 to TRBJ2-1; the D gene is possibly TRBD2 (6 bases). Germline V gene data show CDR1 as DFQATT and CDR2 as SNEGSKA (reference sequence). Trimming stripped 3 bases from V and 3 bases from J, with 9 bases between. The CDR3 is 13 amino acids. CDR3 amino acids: CSASSGFYNEQFF. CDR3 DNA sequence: TGCAGTGCTAGTAGCGGCTTCTACAATGAGCAGTTCTTC.

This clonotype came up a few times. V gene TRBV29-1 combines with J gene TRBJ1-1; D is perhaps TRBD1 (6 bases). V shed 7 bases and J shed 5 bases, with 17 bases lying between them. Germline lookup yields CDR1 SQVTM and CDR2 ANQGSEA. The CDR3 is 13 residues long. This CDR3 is CSGSGGGRTEAFF. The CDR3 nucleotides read TGCAGCGGCTCGGGGGGCGGGCGGACTGAAGCTTTCTTT. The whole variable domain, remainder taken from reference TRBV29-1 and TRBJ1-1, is SAVISQKPSRDICQRGTSLTIQCQVDSQVTMMFWYRQQPGQSLTLIATANQGSEATYESGFVIDKFPISRPNLTFSTLTVSNMSPEDSSIYLCSGSGGGRTEAFFGQGTRLTVV.

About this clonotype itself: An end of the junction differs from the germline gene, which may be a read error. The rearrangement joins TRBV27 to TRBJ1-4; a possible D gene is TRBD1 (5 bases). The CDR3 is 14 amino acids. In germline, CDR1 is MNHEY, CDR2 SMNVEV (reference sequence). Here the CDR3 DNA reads TGTGCCAGCGGGGGGACGTCAACTAATGAAGAACTGTTTTTT. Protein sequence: CASGGTSTNEELFF.